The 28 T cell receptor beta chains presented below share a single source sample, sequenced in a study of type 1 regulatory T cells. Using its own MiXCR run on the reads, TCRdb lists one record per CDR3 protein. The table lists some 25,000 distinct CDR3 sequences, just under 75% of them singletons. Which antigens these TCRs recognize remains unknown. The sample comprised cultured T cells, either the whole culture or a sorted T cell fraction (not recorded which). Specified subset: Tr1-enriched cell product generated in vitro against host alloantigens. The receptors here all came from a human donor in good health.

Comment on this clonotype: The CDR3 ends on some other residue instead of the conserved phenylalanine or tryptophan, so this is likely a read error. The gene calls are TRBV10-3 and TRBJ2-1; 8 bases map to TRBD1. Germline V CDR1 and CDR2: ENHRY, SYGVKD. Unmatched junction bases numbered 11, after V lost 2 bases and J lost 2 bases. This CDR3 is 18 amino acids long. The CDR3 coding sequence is TGTGCCATCAGTGAGAGAACTATTGGACAGGGACCCTACAATGAGCAGTTCCTC. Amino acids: CAISERTIGQGPYNEQFL.

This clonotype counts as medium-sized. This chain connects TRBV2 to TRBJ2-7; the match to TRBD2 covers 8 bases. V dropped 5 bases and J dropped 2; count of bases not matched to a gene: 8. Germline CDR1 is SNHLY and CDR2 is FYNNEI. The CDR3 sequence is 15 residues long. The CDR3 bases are TGTGCCAGCAGTCCCCAGCGGGGGCCCACCTACGAGCAGTACTTC. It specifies CASSPQRGPTYEQYF.

CDR3 DNA: TGTGCCATCAGTGAGTCGAGGGGCCAGGGCCATGGCTACACCTTC. Its protein is CAISESRGQGHGYTF. J is TRBJ1-2 and V is TRBV10-3, with D tentatively TRBD1 (5 bases). The CDR3 length is 15 residues. The germline V gene has CDR1 ENHRY and CDR2 SYGVKD. Trimming cost V 0 bases and J 6 bases, with 14 bases left between them.

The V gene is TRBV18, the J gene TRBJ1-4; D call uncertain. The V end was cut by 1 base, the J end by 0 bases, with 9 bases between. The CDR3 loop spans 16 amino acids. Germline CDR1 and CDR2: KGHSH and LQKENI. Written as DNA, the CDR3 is TGTGCCAGCTCACCACGGAACAGCGCAACTAATGAAAAACTGTTTTTT. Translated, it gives CASSPRNSATNEKLFF.

The CDR3 nucleotides read TGTGCCAGCAGCCTCAACAGGGGTATCGGAAACACCATATATTTT. This codes for CASSLNRGIGNTIYF. The J gene is TRBJ1-3, the V gene TRBV3-1, with 7 bases identical to TRBD1. The length of the CDR3 is 15 residues. With V trimmed by 4 bases and J by 4 bases, 7 bases remained unmatched. CDR1 and CDR2 (germline): LGHDT, YNNKEL (reference sequence).

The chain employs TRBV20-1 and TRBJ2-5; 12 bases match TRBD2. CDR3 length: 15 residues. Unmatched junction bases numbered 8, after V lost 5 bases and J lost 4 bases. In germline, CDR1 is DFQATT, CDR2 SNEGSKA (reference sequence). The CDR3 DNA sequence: TGCAGTGCTCCTAGCGGGGGGGCTCAGGGAGAGACCCAGTACTTC. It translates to CSAPSGGAQGETQYF.

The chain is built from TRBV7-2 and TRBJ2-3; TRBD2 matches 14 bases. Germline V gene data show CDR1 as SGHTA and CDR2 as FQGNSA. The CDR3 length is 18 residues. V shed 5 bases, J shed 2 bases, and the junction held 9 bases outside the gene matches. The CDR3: CASSVIRLAGGTTDTQYF. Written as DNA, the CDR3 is TGTGCCAGCAGCGTGATCAGACTAGCGGGGGGGACCACAGATACGCAGTATTTT.

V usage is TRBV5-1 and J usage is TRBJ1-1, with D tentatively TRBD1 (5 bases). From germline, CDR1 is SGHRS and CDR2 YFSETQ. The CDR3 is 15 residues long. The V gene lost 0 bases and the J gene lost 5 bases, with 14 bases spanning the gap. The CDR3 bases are TGCGCCAGCAGCTTGGAAGGGCAGGGTGAAACTGAAGCTTTCTTT. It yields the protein CASSLEGQGETEAFF.

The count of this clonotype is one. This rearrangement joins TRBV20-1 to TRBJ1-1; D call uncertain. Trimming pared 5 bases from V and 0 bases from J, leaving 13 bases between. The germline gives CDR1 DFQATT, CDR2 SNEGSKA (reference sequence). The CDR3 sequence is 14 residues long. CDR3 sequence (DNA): TGCAGTGCTCAAACCGGGCAGGTGAACACTGAAGCTTTCTTT. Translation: CSAQTGQVNTEAFF.

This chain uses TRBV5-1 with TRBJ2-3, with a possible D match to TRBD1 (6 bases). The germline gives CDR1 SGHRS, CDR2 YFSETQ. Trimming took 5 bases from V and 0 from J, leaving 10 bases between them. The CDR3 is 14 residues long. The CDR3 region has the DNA TGCGCCAGCAGTGGGGGCCTCAGCACAGATACGCAGTATTTT. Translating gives CASSGGLSTDTQYF.

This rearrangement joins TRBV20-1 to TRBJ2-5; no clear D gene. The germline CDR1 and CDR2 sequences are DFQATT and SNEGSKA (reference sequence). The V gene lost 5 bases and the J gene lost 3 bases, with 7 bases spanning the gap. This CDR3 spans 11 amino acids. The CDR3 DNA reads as TGCAGTGCTCCTAGGGAAGAGACCCAGTACTTC. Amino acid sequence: CSAPREETQYF.

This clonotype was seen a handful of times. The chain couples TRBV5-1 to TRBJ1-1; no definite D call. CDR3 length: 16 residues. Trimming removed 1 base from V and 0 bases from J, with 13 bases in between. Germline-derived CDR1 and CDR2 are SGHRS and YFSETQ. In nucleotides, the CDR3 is TGCGCCAGCAGCTTGTCTGGTAGCATCATGAACACTGAAGCTTTCTTT. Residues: CASSLSGSIMNTEAFF.

The CDR3 coding sequence is TGTGCCAGCAGTGTTCTCAGGGTTGGGTCCGGGGAGCTGTTTTTT. As protein: CASSVLRVGSGELFF. This rearrangement joins TRBV6-1 to TRBJ2-2; D possibly corresponds to TRBD1 (5 bases). The ends were cut back, 4 bases at V and 6 bases at J, with 15 bases in the middle. Germline CDR1 MNHNS, CDR2 SASEGT. This CDR3 is built from 15 residues.

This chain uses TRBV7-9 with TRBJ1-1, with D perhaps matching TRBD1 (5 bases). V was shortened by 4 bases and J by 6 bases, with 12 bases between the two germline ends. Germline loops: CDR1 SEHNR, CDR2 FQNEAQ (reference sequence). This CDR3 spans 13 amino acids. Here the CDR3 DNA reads TGTGCCAGCAGCTCGACTCCAGGGCCTGAAGCTTTCTTT. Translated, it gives CASSSTPGPEAFF.

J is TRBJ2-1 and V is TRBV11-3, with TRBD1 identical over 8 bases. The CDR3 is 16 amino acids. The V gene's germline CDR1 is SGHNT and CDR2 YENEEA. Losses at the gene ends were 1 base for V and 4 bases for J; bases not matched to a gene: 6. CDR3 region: CASSLGPGQEYNEQFF. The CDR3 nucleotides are TGTGCCAGCAGCTTAGGGCCGGGACAGGAATACAATGAGCAGTTCTTC.

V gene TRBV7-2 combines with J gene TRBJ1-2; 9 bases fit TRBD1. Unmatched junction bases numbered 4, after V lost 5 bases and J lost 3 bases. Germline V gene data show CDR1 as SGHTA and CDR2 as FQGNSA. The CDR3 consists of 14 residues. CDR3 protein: CASSRGQGDYGYTF. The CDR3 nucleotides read TGTGCCAGCAGCCGGGGACAGGGAGACTATGGCTACACCTTC. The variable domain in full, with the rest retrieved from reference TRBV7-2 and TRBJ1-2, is GAGVSQSPSNKVTEKGKDVELRCDPISGHTALYWYRQSLGQGLEFLIYFQGNSAPDKSGLPSDRFSAERTGGSVSTLTIQRTQQEDSAVYLCASSRGQGDYGYTFGSGTRLTVV.

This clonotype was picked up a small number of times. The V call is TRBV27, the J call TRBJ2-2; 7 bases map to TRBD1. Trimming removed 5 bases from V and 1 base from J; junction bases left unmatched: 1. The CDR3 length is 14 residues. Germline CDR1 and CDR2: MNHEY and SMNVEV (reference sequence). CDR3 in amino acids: CASSGTVNTGELFF. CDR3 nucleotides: TGTGCCAGCAGTGGGACAGTGAACACCGGGGAGCTGTTTTTT.

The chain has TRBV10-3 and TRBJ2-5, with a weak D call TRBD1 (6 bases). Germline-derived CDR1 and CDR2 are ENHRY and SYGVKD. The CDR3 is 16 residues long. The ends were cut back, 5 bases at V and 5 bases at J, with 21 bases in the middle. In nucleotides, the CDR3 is TGTGCCATCAGTAAGGAAACAGGGTTTACTACGGAGACCCAGTACTTC. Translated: CAISKETGFTTETQYF.

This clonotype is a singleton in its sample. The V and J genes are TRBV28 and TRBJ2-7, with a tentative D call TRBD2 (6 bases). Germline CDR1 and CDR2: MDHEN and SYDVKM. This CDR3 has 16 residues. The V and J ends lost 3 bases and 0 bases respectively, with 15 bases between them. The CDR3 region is CASSFSLEGLSYEQYF. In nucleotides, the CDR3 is TGTGCCAGCAGTTTCAGCCTGGAGGGGCTCTCCTACGAGCAGTACTTC.

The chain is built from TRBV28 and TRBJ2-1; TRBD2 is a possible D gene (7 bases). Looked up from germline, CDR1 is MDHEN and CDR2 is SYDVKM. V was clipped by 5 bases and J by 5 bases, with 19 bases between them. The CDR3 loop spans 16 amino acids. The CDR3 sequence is CASSLSLGGANNEQFF. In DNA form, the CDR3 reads TGTGCCAGCAGTCTTTCGTTGGGGGGGGCCAACAATGAGCAGTTCTTC.

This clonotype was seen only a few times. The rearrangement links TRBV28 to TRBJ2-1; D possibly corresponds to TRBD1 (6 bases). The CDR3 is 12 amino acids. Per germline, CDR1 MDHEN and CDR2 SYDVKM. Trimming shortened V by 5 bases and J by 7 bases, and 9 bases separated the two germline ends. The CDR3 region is CASSTGYNEQFF. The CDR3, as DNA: TGTGCCAGCAGTACAGGGTATAATGAGCAGTTCTTC.

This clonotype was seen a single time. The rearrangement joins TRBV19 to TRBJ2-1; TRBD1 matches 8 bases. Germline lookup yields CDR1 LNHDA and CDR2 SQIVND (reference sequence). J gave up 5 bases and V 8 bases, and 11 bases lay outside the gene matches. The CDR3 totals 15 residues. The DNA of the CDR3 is TGTGCCAGTTCTACGAAGGACAGGGTAAACAATGAGCAGTTCTTC. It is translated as CASSTKDRVNNEQFF.

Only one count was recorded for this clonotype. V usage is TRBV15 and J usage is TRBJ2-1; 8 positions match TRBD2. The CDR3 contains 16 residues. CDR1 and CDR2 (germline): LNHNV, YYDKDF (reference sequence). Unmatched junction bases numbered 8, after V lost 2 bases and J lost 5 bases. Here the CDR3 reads CATSRLSGAAHNEQFF. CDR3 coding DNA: TGTGCCACCAGCAGACTTAGCGGGGCCGCCCACAATGAGCAGTTCTTC.

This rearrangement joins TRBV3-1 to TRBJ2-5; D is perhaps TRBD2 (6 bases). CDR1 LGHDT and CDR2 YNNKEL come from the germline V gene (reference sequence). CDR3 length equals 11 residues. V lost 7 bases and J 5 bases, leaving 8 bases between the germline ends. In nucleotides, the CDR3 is TGTGCCAGCATTCGGGGGGAGACCCAGTACTTC. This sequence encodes CASIRGETQYF.

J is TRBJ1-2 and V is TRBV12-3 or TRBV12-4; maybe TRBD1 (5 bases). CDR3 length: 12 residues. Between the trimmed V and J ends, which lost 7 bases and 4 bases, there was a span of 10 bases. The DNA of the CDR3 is TGTGCCAGCACGACAGAGAGCTATGGCTACACCTTC. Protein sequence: CASTTESYGYTF.

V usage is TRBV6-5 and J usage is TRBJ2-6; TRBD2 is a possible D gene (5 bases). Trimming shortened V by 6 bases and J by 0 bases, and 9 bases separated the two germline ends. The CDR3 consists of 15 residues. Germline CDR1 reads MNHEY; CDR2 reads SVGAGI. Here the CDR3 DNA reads TGTGCCAGCAGCATCCGGGACTCTGGGGCCAACGTCCTGACTTTC. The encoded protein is CASSIRDSGANVLTF.

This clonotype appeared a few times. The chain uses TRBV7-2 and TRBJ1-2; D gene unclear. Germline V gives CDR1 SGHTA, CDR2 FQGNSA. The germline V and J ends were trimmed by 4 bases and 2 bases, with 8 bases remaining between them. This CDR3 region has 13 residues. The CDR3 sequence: CASSSMVNYGYTF. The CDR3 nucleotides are TGTGCCAGCAGCTCGATGGTGAACTATGGCTACACCTTC.

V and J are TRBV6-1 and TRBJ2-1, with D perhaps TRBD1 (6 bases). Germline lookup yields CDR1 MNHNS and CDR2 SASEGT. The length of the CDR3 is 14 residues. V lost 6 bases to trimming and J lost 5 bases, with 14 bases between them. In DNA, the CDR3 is TGTGCCAGCAGAGGACAGAGGGACGACAATGAGCAGTTCTTC. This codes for CASRGQRDDNEQFF.